This T cell receptor (beta chain) was observed in a study of CD8+ T cells in alopecia areata. At the level of the study: Affected scalp percentage set treated patients' severity scores.

The CDR3 has 14 amino acids. CDR1 is LNHNV, CDR2 YYDKDF, per germline (reference sequence). The V end was cut by 5 bases, the J end by 2 bases, with 12 bases between. TCR sequencing used cDNA made by reverse transcription of extracted RNA. Assay used: immunoSEQ multiplex PCR; TCRdb lists only in-frame clones, some missing. In the table there are roughly 120,000 clones, less than 75% of which are singletons. The sample's treatment: oral pan-JAK inhibitor, 5-10 mg twice daily. It was from PBMCs that CD4+ and CD8+ T cells were sorted. The J gene is TRBJ2-5, the V gene TRBV15, with D possibly TRBD2 on 6 matching bases. This clonotype originated in a human donor with alopecia areata. The sequenced sample was CD8+ T cells sorted from blood, obtained at week 4, from a patient treated with tofacitinib. The CDR3 DNA reads TGTGCCACCAGCGTCTCCGGGGGACAAGAGACCCAGTACTTC. This encodes CATSVSGGQETQYF.